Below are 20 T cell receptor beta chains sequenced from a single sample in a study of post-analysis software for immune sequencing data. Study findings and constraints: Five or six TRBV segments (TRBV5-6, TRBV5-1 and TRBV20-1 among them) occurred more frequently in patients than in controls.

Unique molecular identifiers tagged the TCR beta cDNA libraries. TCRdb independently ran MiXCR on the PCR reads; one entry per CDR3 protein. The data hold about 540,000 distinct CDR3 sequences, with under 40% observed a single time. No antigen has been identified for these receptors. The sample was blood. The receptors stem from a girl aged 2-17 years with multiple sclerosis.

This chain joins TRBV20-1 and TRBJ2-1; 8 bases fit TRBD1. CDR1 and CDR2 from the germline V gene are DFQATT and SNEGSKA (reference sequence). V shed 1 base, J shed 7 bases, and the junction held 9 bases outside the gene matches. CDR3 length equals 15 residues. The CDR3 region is CSARVGQGALNEQFF. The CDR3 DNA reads TGCAGTGCTAGAGTTGGGCAGGGGGCGTTAAATGAGCAGTTCTTC.

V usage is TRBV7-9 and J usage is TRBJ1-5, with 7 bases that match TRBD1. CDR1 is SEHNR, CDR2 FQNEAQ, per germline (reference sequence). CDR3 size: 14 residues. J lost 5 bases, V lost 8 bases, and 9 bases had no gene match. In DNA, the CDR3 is TGTGCCAGCGGGGAACCAGGGGGGGATCAGCCCCAGCATTTT. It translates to CASGEPGGDQPQHF.

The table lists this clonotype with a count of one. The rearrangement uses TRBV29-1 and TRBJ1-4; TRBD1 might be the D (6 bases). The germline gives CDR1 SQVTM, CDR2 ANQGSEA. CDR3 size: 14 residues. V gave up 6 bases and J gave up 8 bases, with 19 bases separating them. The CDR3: CSVRGGGLGEKLFF. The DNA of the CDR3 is TGCAGCGTCAGAGGAGGGGGACTTGGGGAAAAACTGTTTTTT.

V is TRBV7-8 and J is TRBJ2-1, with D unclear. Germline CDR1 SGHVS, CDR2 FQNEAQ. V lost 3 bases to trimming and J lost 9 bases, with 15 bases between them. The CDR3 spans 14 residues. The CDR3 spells CASSFRRGGVEQFF. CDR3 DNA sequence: TGTGCCAGCAGCTTTCGGAGAGGCGGTGTTGAGCAGTTCTTC.

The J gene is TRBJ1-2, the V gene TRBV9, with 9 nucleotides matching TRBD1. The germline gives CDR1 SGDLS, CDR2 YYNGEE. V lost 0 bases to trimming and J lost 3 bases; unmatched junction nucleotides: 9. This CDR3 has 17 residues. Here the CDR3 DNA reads TGTGCCAGCAGCGTAGATCCCGGACAGGGGACCCACTATGGCTACACCTTC. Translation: CASSVDPGQGTHYGYTF. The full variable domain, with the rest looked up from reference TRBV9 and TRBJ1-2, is DSGVTQTPKHLITATGQRVTLRCSPRSGDLSVYWYQQSLDQGLQFLIQYYNGEERAKGNILERFSAQQFPDLHSELNLSSLELGDSALYFCASSVDPGQGTHYGYTFGSGTRLTVV.

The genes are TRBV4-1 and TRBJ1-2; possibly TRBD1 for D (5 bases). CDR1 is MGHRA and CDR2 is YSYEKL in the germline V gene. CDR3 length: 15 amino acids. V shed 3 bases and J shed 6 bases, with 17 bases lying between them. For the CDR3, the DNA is TGCGCCAGCAGCCAGCTCTCTGGCAGGGAGAATGGCTACACCTTC. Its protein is CASSQLSGRENGYTF.

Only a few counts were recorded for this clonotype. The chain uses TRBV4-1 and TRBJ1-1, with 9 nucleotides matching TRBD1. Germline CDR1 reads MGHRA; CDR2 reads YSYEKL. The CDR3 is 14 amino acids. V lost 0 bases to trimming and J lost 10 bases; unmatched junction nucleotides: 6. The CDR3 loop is CASSQEGTGNVAFF. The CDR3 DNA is TGCGCCAGCAGCCAAGAAGGGACAGGGAATGTAGCTTTCTTT.

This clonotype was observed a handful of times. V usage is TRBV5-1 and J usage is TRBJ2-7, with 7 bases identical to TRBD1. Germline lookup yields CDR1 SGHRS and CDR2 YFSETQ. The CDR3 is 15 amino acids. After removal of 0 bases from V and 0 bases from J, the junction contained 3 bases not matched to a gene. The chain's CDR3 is CASSLGGQFSYEQYF. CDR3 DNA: TGCGCCAGCAGCTTGGGGGGACAGTTCTCCTACGAGCAGTACTTC.

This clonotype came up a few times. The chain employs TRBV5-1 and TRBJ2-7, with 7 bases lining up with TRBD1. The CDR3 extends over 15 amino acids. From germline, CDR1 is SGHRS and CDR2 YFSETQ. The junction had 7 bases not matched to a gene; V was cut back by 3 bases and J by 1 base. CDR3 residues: CASSSTPQGSYEQYF. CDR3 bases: TGCGCCAGCAGCTCAACACCACAGGGGTCCTACGAGCAGTACTTC.

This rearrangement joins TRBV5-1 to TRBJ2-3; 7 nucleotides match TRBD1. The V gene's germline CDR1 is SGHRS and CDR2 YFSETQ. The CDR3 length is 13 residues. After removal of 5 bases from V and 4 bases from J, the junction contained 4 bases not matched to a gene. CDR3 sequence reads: CASRNRGPDTQYF. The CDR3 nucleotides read TGCGCCAGCAGAAACAGGGGCCCAGATACGCAGTATTTT.

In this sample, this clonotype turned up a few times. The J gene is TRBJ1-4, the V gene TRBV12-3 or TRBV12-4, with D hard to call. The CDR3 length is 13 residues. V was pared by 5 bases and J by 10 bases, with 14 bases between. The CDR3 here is CASSPPGPGKLFF. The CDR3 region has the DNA TGTGCCAGCAGTCCCCCGGGCCCTGGAAAACTGTTTTTT.

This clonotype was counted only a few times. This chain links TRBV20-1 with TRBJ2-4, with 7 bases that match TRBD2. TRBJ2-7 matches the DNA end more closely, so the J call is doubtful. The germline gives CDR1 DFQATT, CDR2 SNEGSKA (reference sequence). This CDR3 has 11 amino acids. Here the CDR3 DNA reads TGCAGTGCTAGAGGGGGGGGCGAGCAGTACTTC. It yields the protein CSARGGGEQYF.

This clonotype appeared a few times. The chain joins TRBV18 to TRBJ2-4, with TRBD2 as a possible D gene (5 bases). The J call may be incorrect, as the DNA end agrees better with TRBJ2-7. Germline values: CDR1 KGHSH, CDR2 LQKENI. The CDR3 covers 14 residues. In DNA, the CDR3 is TGTGCCAGCTCACCACTAACGGACTTAAGCGAGCAGTACTTC. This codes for CASSPLTDLSEQYF.

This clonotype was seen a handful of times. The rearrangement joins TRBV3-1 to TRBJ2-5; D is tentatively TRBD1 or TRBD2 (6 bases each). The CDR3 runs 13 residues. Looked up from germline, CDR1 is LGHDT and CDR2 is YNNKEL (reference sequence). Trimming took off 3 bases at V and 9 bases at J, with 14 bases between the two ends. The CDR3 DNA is TGTGCCAGCAGCCAGGGGGGCTCGGGGGCCCAGTACTTC. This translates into CASSQGGSGAQYF.

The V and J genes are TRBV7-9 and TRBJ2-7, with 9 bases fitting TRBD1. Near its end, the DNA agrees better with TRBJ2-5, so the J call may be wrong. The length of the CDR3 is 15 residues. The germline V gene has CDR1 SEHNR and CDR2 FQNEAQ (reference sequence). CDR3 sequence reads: CASSDRQGVVETQYF. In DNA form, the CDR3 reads TGTGCCAGCAGCGATAGACAGGGGGTAGTGGAGACCCAGTACTTC.

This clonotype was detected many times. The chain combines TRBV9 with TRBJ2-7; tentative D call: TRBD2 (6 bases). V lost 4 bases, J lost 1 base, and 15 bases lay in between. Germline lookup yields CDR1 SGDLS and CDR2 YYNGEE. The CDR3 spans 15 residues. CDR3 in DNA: TGTGCCAGCAGCTTCGCCCCGGGGGTTTCCTACGAGCAGTACTTC. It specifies CASSFAPGVSYEQYF.

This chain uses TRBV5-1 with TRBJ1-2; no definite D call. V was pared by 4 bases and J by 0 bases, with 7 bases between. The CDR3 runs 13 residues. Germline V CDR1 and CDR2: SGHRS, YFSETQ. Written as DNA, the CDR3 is TGCGCCAGCAGCATGCCTTCTAACTATGGCTACACCTTC. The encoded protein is CASSMPSNYGYTF.

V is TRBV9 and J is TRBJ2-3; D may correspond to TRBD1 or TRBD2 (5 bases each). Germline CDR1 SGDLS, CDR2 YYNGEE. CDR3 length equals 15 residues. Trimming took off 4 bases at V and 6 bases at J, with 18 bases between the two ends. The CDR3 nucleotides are TGTGCCAGCAGCCCATGGGACCAAGGAGCTGATACGCAGTATTTT. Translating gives CASSPWDQGADTQYF.

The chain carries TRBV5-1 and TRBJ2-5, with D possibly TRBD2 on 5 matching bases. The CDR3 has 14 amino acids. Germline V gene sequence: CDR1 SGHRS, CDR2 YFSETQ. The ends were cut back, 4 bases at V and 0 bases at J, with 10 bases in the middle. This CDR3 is CASSPGYHQETQYF. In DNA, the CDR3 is TGCGCCAGCAGCCCGGGGTATCACCAAGAGACCCAGTACTTC.

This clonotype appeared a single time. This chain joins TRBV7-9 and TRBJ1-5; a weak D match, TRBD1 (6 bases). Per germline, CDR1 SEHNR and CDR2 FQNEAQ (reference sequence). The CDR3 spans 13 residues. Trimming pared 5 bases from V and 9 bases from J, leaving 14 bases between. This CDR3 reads CASSKGETTPQHF. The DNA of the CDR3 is TGTGCCAGCAGCAAGGGGGAGACTACGCCCCAGCATTTT.